Below, one TCR beta chain is given with its context. The antigen is unknown. The study ran its PCR with 60 Vbeta and 13 Jbeta primers. Using immunoSEQ multiplex PCR, the repertoire was profiled, and TCRdb retains in-frame clones only, with some absent. The sample data list 150,000 or so clones. These data belong to a study of cytomegalovirus exposure and HLA in healthy donors. The study, taken as a whole, reports: A few of the chains that were CMV-associated were confirmed in vitro to be specific for CMV antigens. HLA-A and HLA-B allele assignments for most subjects were reportedly predicted accurately using TCR beta sequences.

J was trimmed by 7 bases and V by 7 bases; bases with no gene match: 7. There are 16 residues in the CDR3. Per the germline V gene, CDR1 is MDHEN and CDR2 is SYDVKM. Sequencing was done on a sample of PBMCs. This chain links TRBV28 with TRBJ2-4; TRBD2 matches at 16 bases. The receptor was derived from a woman aged 45-65 years in good health and CMV-seronegative. CDR3 amino acids: CASTPGLAGGSNIQYF. The CDR3 DNA follows: TGTGCCAGCACCCCGGGACTAGCGGGGGGGAGTAACATTCAGTACTTC.